A selection of T cell receptor beta chains follows, all from one sample in a study of identical twins. Via MiXCR, TCRdb re-called the 5' RACE reads, giving one row per CDR3 protein. The sample lists 420,000 or so distinct CDR3 sequences, about 18% occurring once. Sample: naive T cells sorted from blood. These receptors were obtained from a man aged 50 to 59 in good health. Both conserved end residues are part of each CDR3. The D gene is left open where the match is weak. Clone size is given for some rows only: seen once, a few or many times, or a class if the clone is expanded.

J gene | D gene | clone size | V gene | CDR3 protein | CDR3 DNA
TRBJ2-7 | - | few | TRBV7-8 | CASSLVLARSGEQYF | TGTGCCAGCAGCTTAGTCCTCGCCAGGTCGGGCGAGCAGTACTTC
TRBJ2-1 | - | many | TRBV24-1 | CATSDRPSGEQFF | TGTGCCACCAGTGATCGACCCTCCGGTGAGCAGTTCTTC
TRBJ1-6 | - | few | TRBV6-1 | CASSPQARSYNSPLHF | TGTGCCAGCAGTCCACAGGCGCGCTCCTATAATTCACCCCTCCACTTT
TRBJ1-2 | - | - | TRBV30 | CAWSSGGGYTF | TGTGCCTGGAGTTCGGGGGGAGGCTACACCTTC
TRBJ2-7 | - | many | TRBV4-3 | CASSPTGLSYEQYF | TGCGCCAGCAGCCCGACAGGCCTCTCCTACGAGCAGTACTTC
TRBJ2-5 | TRBD2 | - | TRBV4-3 | CASSAERGDLETQYF | TGCGCCAGCAGCGCCGAGCGGGGGGACTTGGAGACCCAGTACTTC
TRBJ2-3 | - | - | TRBV15 | CATSRDWGGSTDTQYF | TGTGCCACCAGCAGAGATTGGGGCGGAAGCACAGATACGCAGTATTTT
TRBJ2-7 | TRBD1 | few | TRBV4-1 | CASSQDPRTGIGEQYF | TGCGCCAGCAGCCAAGACCCCCGGACAGGGATCGGCGAGCAGTACTTC
TRBJ2-1 | TRBD2 | few | TRBV7-2 | CASSLIGTSGNEQFF | TGTGCCAGCAGCCTAATAGGGACTAGCGGCAATGAGCAGTTCTTC
TRBJ2-3 | TRBD2 | once | TRBV20-1 | CKTFPAGDTDTQYF | TGCAAAACCTTCCCAGCGGGAGACACAGATACGCAGTATTTT
TRBJ2-7 | - | many | TRBV5-5 | CASSLDRASFSYEQYF | TGTGCCAGCAGCTTGGATAGGGCGAGTTTCTCCTACGAGCAGTACTTC
TRBJ2-1 | - | - | TRBV5-1 | CASSLSASENEQFF | TGCGCCAGCAGCTTGAGTGCCTCAGAAAATGAGCAGTTCTTC
TRBJ2-1 | - | - | TRBV7-9 | CASSLEGTEQFF | TGTGCCAGCAGCTTGGAAGGGACTGAGCAGTTCTTC
TRBJ2-1 | TRBD1 | - | TRBV27 | CASSYIRTGGWNEQFF | TGTGCCAGCAGTTATATTAGGACAGGGGGCTGGAATGAGCAGTTCTTC
TRBJ2-3 | TRBD2 | once | TRBV12-3/TRBV12-4 | CASSLSGTSGTDTQYF | TGTGCCAGCAGTTTATCCGGGACTAGCGGGACAGATACGCAGTATTTT
TRBJ2-7 | - | few | TRBV20-1 | CSARAWPDYEQYF | TGCAGTGCTAGAGCATGGCCGGACTACGAGCAGTACTTC
TRBJ2-1 | TRBD1 | many | TRBV5-1 | CASSLVPGTGVFF | TGCGCCAGCAGCTTGGTACCCGGGACAGGGGTGTTCTTC